The T cell receptor beta chain described here comes from a study of blood T cell repertoires in COVID-19. Study-level information: COVID-19 samples, acute and convalescent, were from the United States, Italy and Spain. Nucleic acid was either cDNA or gDNA, and it came from T cells, B-cell-depleted T cells, or PBMCs.

The CDR3 length is 13 residues. V was shortened by 6 bases and J by 4 bases, with 12 bases between the two germline ends. Per germline, CDR1 MDHEN and CDR2 SYDVKM. In the original workflow: Reference gene primer amplification in the assay estimated nucleated cell counts. Here immunoSEQ multiplex PCR was the method, and the copy in TCRdb shows in-frame clones only, minus some. That table supplies the V and J calls and clone size; D and trimming were determined from the DNA. The data hold under 200,000 clones, with 80% to 85% observed a single time. The sequence was collected from a woman aged 25 to 39 with acute or convalescent COVID-19. The source material was peripheral blood. The V gene is TRBV28, the J gene TRBJ1-2; possible D gene TRBD1, 5 bases. The chain's CDR3 is CASRPGGSYGYTF. DNA for the CDR3: TGTGCCAGCAGGCCCGGGGGTAGCTATGGCTACACCTTC.